This note documents a single T cell receptor beta chain sequence. Its target is not known. CDR1 and CDR2 (germline): MNHEY, SMNVEV (reference sequence). The ends were cut back, 0 bases at V and 4 bases at J, with 18 bases in the middle. The CDR3 spans 17 residues. This sample was included in a study of tumor-infiltrating lymphocytes in localized non-small cell lung cancer. Across the whole study: Resected tumor was paired with non-adjacent uninvolved lung from the same patient.

Whole-study results and caveats: Compared with uninvolved lung, tumors showed higher T cell infiltration by TCRbeta sequencing. Immunotypes IM1 and IM2 had similar TCR-derived T-cell fractions. Not all patients were TCR sequenced, owing to tissue quantity.

TCRdb keeps only in-frame clones here, not all; method: immunoSEQ multiplex PCR. There are fewer than 25,000 clones in the sample; over 60% occur only once, and about 6.5% lies in the top ten. Sequencing was performed on lung tumor tissue. This clonotype was sampled from a human donor with non-small cell lung cancer. The genes are TRBV27 and TRBJ1-1; tentative D call: TRBD1 (6 bases). The CDR3 protein is CASSLSGGRGVSTEAFF. CDR3 coding DNA: TGTGCCAGCAGTTTATCAGGGGGACGGGGAGTGAGCACTGAAGCTTTCTTT.